This T cell receptor beta chain stems from a study of PD-1 blockade in classical Hodgkin lymphoma. Across the whole study: Patients were dosed intravenously with nivolumab at 3 mg/kg every 2 weeks.

In every patient, relapse followed autologous stem cell transplantation, while exposure to brentuximab vedotin differed. CD4+ T cells were purified from thawed PBMCs by magnetic negative selection. Patients had relapsed/refractory classical Hodgkin lymphoma with complete response, partial response or progressive disease as best response. Notes on the study in general: Newly diagnosed patients were reported to exhibit reduced baseline TCR diversity relative to healthy donors. CD4+ but not CD8+ TCR diversity rose significantly by C4D1.

Assay: immunoSEQ multiplex PCR; the TCRdb copy retains only in-frame clones and omits some. This repertoire shows tens of thousands of clones, about 83% found once; its top ten account for just under 2.5%. This CDR3 has 17 amino acids. The germline V and J ends were trimmed by 5 bases and 0 bases, with 20 bases remaining between them. In germline, CDR1 is MNHEY, CDR2 SMNVEV (reference sequence). Of note for this clone: Antigen specificity is unknown.

This specimen consisted of CD4+ T cells from blood, obtained at baseline. The genes are TRBV27 and TRBJ2-7; TRBD2 is a possible D gene (6 bases). The sequence derives from a human donor with classical Hodgkin lymphoma. CDR3 in amino acids: CASSPPRRGPSSYEQYF. The CDR3 bases are TGTGCCAGCAGTCCTCCGAGGCGGGGCCCTAGCTCCTACGAGCAGTACTTC.